This TCR beta chain was obtained from a study of metastatic and nonmetastatic thyroid tumors. Germline-derived CDR1 and CDR2 are MNHNS and SASEGT. Trimming took off 6 bases at V and 2 bases at J, with 17 bases between the two ends. The CDR3 is 15 amino acids. Each patient came to thyroid surgery without any prior treatment (of any kind). About this clone: The final CDR3 position lacks the conserved phenylalanine or tryptophan, pointing to a likely read error.

TCRdb re-called the PCR reads via MiXCR. The sample has tens of thousands of clones; roughly 15% are singletons. The chain carries TRBV6-1 and TRBJ2-7; weak D call: TRBD2 (7 bases). This receptor was obtained from a female donor with papillary thyroid cancer or a benign thyroid nodule (not recorded which). Some clones in this sample may be carry-over from other donors' samples. Sequencing was done on a sample of blood. CDR3 in amino acids: CASRAGASGTYEQYL. CDR3 in DNA: TGTGCCAGCAGGGCGGGGGCTAGTGGGACCTACGAGCAGTACCTC.